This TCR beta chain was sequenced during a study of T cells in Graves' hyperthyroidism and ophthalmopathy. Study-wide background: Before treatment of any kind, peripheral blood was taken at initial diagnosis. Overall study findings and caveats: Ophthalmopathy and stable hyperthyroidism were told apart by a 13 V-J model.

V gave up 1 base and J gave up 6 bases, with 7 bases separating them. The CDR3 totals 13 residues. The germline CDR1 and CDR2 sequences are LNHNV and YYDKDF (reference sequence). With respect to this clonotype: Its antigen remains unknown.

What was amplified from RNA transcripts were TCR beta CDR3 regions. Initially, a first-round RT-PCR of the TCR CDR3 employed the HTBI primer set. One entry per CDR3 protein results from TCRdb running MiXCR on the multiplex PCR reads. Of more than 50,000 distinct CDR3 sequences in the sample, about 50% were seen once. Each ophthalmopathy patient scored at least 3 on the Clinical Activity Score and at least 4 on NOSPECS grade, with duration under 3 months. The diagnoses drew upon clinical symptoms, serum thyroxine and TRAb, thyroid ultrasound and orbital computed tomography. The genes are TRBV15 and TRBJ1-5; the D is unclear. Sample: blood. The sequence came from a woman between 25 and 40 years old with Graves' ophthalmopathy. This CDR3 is CATSRVMGQPQHF. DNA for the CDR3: TGTGCCACCAGCAGAGTCATGGGTCAGCCCCAGCATTTT.